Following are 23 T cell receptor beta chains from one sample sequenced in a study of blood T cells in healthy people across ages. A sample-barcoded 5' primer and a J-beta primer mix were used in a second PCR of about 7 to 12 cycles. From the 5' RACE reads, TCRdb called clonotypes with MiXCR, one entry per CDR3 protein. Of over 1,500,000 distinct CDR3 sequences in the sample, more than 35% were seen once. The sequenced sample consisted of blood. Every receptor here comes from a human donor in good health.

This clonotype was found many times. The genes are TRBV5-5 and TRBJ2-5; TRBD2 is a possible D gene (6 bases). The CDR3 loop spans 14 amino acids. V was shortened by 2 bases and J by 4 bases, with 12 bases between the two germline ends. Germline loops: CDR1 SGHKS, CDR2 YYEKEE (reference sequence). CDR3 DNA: TGTGCCAGCAGCTTTGGGGGAGGCGGAGAGACCCAGTACTTC. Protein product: CASSFGGGGETQYF.

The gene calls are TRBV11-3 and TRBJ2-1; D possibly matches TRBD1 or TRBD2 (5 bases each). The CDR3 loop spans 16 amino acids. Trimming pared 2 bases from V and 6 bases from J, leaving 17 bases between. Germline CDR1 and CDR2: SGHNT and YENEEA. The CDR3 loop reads CASSLPPGTEVNEQFF. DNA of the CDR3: TGTGCCAGCAGCTTACCCCCCGGGACGGAAGTCAATGAGCAGTTCTTC.

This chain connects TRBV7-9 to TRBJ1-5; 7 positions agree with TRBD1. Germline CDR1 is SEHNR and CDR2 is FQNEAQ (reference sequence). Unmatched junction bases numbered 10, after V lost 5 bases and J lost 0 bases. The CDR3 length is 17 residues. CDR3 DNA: TGTGCCAGCAGCAGCCGGGACAGCCTTTATAGCAATCAGCCCCAGCATTTT. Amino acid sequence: CASSSRDSLYSNQPQHF.

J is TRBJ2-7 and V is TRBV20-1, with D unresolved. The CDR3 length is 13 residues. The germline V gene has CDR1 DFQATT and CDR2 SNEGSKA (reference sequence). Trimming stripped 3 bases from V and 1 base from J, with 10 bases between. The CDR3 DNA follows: TGCAGTGCTAGGCACTCTCGATCCTACGAGCAGTACTTC. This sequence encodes CSARHSRSYEQYF.

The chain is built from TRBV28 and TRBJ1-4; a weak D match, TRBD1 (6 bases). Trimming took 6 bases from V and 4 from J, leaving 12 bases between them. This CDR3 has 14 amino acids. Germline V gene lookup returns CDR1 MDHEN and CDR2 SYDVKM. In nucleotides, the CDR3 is TGTGCCAGCAGCCGCCAGGGGTATAATGAAAAACTGTTTTTT. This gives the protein CASSRQGYNEKLFF.

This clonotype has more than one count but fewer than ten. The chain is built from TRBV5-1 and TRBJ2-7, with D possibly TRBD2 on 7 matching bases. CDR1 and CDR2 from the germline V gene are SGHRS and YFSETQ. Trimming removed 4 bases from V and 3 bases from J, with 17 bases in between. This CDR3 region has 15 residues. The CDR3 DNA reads TGCGCCAGCAGCGCCTGGGGGGGGCGCGACTACGAGCAGTACTTC. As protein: CASSAWGGRDYEQYF.

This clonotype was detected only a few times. CDR3 bases: TGTGCCAGCAGCTCCGGCCATCTGGAGACCCAGTACTTC. Encoded protein: CASSSGHLETQYF. J is TRBJ2-5 and V is TRBV7-8; D is uncertain. This CDR3 contains 13 residues. The V end was cut by 4 bases, the J end by 5 bases, with 11 bases between. Germline V gene lookup returns CDR1 SGHVS and CDR2 FQNEAQ.

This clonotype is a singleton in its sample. This CDR3 is CASSLQGPPGEKLFF. DNA for the CDR3: TGTGCCAGCTCACTACAGGGCCCCCCTGGGGAAAAACTGTTTTTT. The chain combines TRBV18 with TRBJ1-4; weak D call: TRBD1 (6 bases). The CDR3 has 15 amino acids. Germline CDR1 reads KGHSH; CDR2 reads LQKENI. Trimming cost V 4 bases and J 8 bases, with 17 bases left between them.

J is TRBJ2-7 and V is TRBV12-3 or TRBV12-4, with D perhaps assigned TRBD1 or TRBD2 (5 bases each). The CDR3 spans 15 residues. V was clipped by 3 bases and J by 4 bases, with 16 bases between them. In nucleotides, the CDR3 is TGTGCCAGCAGTTTGGCGGGCGAGGGGTGGTACGAGCAGTACTTC. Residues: CASSLAGEGWYEQYF.

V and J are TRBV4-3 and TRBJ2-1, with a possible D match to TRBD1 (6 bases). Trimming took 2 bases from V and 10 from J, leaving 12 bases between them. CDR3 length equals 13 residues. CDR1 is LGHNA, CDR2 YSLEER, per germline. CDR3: CASSQFEGVEQFF. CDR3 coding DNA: TGCGCCAGCAGCCAATTCGAGGGGGTGGAGCAGTTCTTC.

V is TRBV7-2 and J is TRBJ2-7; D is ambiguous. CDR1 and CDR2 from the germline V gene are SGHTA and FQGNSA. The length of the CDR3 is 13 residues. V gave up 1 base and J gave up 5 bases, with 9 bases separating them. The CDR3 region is CASSLVALNEQYF. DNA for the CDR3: TGTGCCAGCAGCTTAGTGGCTCTGAACGAGCAGTACTTC.

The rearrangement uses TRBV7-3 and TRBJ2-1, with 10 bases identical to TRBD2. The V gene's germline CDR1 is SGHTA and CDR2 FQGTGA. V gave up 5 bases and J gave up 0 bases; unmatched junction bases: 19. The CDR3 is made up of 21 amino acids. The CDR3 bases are TGTGCCAGCAGCCCTTTCGGGGTAGCGGGGGGCTGGGTGAGCTCCTACAATGAGCAGTTCTTC. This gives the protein CASSPFGVAGGWVSSYNEQFF.

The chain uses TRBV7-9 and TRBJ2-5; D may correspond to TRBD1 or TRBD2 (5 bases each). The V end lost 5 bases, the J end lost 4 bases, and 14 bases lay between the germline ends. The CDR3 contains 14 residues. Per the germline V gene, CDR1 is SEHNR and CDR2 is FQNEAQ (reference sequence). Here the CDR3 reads CASSGGQGTETQYF. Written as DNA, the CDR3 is TGTGCCAGCAGCGGAGGCCAGGGTACAGAGACCCAGTACTTC.

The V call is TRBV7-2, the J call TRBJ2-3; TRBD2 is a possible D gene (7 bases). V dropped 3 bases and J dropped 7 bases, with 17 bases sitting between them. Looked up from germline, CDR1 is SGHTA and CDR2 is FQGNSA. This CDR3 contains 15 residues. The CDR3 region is CASSLNGGPLNTQYF. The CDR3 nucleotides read TGTGCCAGCAGCTTGAACGGGGGGCCTTTGAATACGCAGTATTTT.

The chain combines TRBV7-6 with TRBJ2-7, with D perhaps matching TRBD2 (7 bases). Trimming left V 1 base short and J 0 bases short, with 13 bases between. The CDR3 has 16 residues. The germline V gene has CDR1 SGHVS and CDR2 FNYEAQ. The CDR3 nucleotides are TGTGCCAGCAGCTTAGTAGGCGGGGGCCTCTCCTACGAGCAGTACTTC. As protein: CASSLVGGGLSYEQYF.

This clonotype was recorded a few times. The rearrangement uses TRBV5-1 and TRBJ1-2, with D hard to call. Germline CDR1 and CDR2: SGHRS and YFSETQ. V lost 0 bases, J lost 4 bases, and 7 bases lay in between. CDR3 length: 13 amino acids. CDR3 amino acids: CASSLDIGYGYTF. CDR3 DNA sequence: TGCGCCAGCAGCTTGGACATCGGCTATGGCTACACCTTC.

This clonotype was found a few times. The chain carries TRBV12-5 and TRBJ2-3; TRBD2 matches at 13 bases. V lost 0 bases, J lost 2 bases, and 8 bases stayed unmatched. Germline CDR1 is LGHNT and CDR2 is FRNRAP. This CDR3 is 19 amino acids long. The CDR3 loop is CASGLVPTTSGGPTDTQYF. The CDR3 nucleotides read TGTGCTAGTGGTTTGGTACCTACGACTAGCGGGGGGCCCACAGATACGCAGTATTTT.

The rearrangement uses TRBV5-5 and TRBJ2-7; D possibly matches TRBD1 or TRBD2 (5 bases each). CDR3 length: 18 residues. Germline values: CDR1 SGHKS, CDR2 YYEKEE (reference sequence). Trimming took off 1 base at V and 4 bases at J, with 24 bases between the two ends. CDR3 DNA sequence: TGTGCCAGCAGCTTGTTCCGTCCTAACGGGGCTCCACCGTACGAGCAGTACTTC. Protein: CASSLFRPNGAPPYEQYF. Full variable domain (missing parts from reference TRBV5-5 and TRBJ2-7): DAGVTQSPTHLIKTRGQQVTLRCSPISGHKSVSWYQQVLGQGPQFIFQYYEKEERGRGNFPDRFSARQFPNYSSELNVNALLLGDSALYLCASSLFRPNGAPPYEQYFGPGTRLTVT.

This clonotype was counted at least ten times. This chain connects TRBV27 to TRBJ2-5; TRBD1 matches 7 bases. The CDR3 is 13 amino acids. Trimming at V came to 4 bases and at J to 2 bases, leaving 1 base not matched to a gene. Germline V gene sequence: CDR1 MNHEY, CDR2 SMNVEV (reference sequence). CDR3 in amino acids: CASSYRGQETQYF. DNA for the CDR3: TGTGCCAGCAGTTACAGGGGTCAAGAGACCCAGTACTTC.

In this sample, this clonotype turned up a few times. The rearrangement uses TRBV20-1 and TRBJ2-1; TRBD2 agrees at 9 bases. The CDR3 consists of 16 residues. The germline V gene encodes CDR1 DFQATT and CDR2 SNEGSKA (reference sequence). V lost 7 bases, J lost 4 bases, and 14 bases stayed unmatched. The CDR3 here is CSVVGAVAGAYNEQFF. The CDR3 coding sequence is TGCAGTGTTGTTGGGGCGGTAGCGGGGGCATACAATGAGCAGTTCTTC.

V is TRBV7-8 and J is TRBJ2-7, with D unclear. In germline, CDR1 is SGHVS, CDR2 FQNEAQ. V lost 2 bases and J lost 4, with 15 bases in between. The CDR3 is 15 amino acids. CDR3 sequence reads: CASSLLSILAYEQYF. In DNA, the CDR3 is TGTGCCAGCAGCTTACTTTCAATTTTAGCTTACGAGCAGTACTTC. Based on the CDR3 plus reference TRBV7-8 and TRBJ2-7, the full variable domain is GAGVSQSPRYKVAKRGQDVALRCDPISGHVSLFWYQQALGQGPEFLTYFQNEAQLDKSGLPSDRFFAERPEGSVSTLKIQRTQQEDSAVYLCASSLLSILAYEQYFGPGTRLTVT.

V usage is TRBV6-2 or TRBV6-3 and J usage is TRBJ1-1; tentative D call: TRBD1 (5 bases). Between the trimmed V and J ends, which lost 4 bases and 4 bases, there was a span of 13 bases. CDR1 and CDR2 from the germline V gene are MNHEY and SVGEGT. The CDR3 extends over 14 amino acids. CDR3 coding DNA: TGTGCCAGCAGTTCCGCCTGGGGGATCACTGAAGCTTTCTTT. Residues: CASSSAWGITEAFF.

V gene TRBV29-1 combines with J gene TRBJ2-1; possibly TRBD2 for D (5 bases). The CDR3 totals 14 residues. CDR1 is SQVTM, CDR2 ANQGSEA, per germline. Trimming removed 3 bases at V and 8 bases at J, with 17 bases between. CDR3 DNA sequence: TGCAGCGTTGATGAAACTAGTGACATCGATGAGCAGTTCTTC. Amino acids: CSVDETSDIDEQFF.